A single sample gave rise to the 28 T cell receptor beta chains below, sequenced in a study of cytomegalovirus exposure and HLA in healthy donors. Primers: 60 Vbeta forward and 13 Jbeta reverse. Generated by immunoSEQ multiplex PCR, the TCRdb table keeps only in-frame clones and is missing some. The sample includes some 200,000 clones, roughly 85% of them seen just once. Sequenced: PBMCs. These receptor sequences come from a man between 18 and 35 years old in good health and CMV-seronegative.

This clone was observed a single time. This chain connects TRBV30 to TRBJ2-1; D may be TRBD2 (6 bases). The CDR3 sequence is 14 residues long. V dropped 2 bases and J dropped 3 bases, with 11 bases sitting between them. Germline V gene data show CDR1 as GTSNPN and CDR2 as SVGIG (reference sequence). In DNA form, the CDR3 reads TGTGCCTGGAGTAGTAATAGCGGCTACAATGAGCAGTTCTTC. This encodes CAWSSNSGYNEQFF. The whole variable domain, remainder taken from reference TRBV30 and TRBJ2-1, is SQTIHQWPATLVQPVGSPLSLECTVEGTSNPNLYWYRQAAGRGLQLLFYSVGIGQISSEVPQNLSASRPQDRQFILSSKKLLLSDSGFYLCAWSSNSGYNEQFFGPGTRLTVL.

This chain links TRBV30 with TRBJ2-1; D ambiguous. The CDR3 contains 12 residues. V gave up 1 base and J gave up 5 bases, with 6 bases separating them. CDR1 and CDR2 (germline): GTSNPN, SVGIG (reference sequence). This CDR3 reads CAWSAPHNEQFF. The CDR3 bases are TGTGCCTGGAGTGCCCCTCACAATGAGCAGTTCTTC.

Here the CDR3 reads CSARDHPGYTF. The CDR3 region has the DNA TGCAGTGCTAGAGACCATCCCGGCTACACCTTC. The chain employs TRBV20-1 and TRBJ1-2, with no clear D. The CDR3 is 11 residues long. Trimming shortened V by 0 bases and J by 8 bases, and 7 bases separated the two germline ends. Germline lookup yields CDR1 DFQATT and CDR2 SNEGSKA (reference sequence).

The gene calls are TRBV19 and TRBJ2-1; 10 bases line up with TRBD2. Per germline, CDR1 LNHDA and CDR2 SQIVND (reference sequence). The CDR3 covers 17 residues. With V trimmed by 6 bases and J by 8 bases, 16 bases remained unmatched. CDR3 nucleotide sequence: TGTGCCAGTAGGTCAACCGGGGGGCTAGCGGGAGATGATGAGCAGTTCTTC. It is translated as CASRSTGGLAGDDEQFF.

This clone has ten or more counts. The CDR3 loop reads CASSTGGRTDTQYF. The CDR3 DNA follows: TGTGCCAGCAGCACGGGGGGACGCACAGATACGCAGTATTTT. The chain recombines TRBV4-2 with TRBJ2-3; 7 bases are a match to TRBD2. Germline-derived CDR1 and CDR2 are LGHNA and YNFKEQ. The CDR3 is 14 residues long. Trimming removed 5 bases from V and 1 base from J; junction bases left unmatched: 3.

The chain links TRBV6-6 to TRBJ2-3; D may be TRBD2 (6 bases). Per the germline V gene, CDR1 is MNHNY and CDR2 is SVGAGI (reference sequence). Between the trimmed V and J ends, which lost 6 bases and 4 bases, there was a span of 14 bases. The CDR3 is made up of 14 amino acids. Written as DNA, the CDR3 is TGTGCCAGCAGCCCGAGGAGGGGCTCAGATACGCAGTATTTT. Protein sequence: CASSPRRGSDTQYF.

The chain has TRBV5-1 and TRBJ2-1, with TRBD1 as a possible D gene (6 bases). V gave up 3 bases and J gave up 4 bases, with 14 bases separating them. Germline V gene data show CDR1 as SGHRS and CDR2 as YFSETQ. The CDR3 is 15 residues long. CDR3: CASSSQGESYNEQFF. DNA of the CDR3: TGCGCCAGCAGCTCACAGGGTGAGTCTTACAATGAGCAGTTCTTC.

The CDR3 sequence is CASRRTSGVNTGELFF. Here the CDR3 DNA reads TGTGCCAGCAGGAGGACTAGCGGAGTTAACACCGGGGAGCTGTTTTTT. The genes are TRBV5-4 and TRBJ2-2, with TRBD2 identical over 10 bases. The trim removed 5 bases at V and 2 bases at J, leaving 6 bases unmatched. The CDR3 runs to 16 residues. Germline assignment: CDR1 SGHNT and CDR2 YYREEE (reference sequence).

This clone was seen a handful of times. The V and J genes are TRBV5-4 and TRBJ1-1; D gene unclear. Germline CDR1 is SGHNT and CDR2 is YYREEE (reference sequence). The V gene lost 1 base and the J gene lost 1 base, with 11 bases spanning the gap. CDR3 length: 15 amino acids. The CDR3 spells CASSLFEVRNTEAFF. The CDR3 nucleotides are TGTGCCAGCAGCTTGTTTGAGGTTCGGAACACTGAAGCTTTCTTT.

CDR3 DNA: TGTGCCAGTAGTTCGGGTTCGAACACTGAAGCTTTCTTT. It specifies CASSSGSNTEAFF. The chain has TRBV19 and TRBJ1-1; D uncertain. The CDR3 covers 13 residues. V gave up 5 bases and J gave up 1 base, with 8 bases separating them. The V gene's germline CDR1 is LNHDA and CDR2 SQIVND (reference sequence).

J is TRBJ2-3 and V is TRBV6-5; 8 bases match TRBD2. This CDR3 region has 16 residues. J lost 2 bases, V lost 4 bases, and 8 bases had no gene match. CDR1 and CDR2 from the germline V gene are MNHEY and SVGAGI. In nucleotides, the CDR3 is TGTGCCAGCAGTTCCCTCGGCGGGAGGCCCACAGATACGCAGTATTTT. Amino acids: CASSSLGGRPTDTQYF.

This rearrangement joins TRBV2 to TRBJ1-5; the D is unclear. Trimming left V 0 bases short and J 0 bases short, with 3 bases between. This CDR3 is built from 14 residues. Per the germline V gene, CDR1 is SNHLY and CDR2 is FYNNEI. CDR3 in amino acids: CASSEAISNQPQHF. The CDR3 region has the DNA TGTGCCAGCAGTGAAGCCATTAGCAATCAGCCCCAGCATTTT.

This clone occurred once. The chain employs TRBV7-9 and TRBJ2-4, with D tentatively TRBD1 (5 bases). The V end lost 9 bases, the J end lost 0 bases, and 18 bases lay between the germline ends. In germline, CDR1 is SEHNR, CDR2 FQNEAQ (reference sequence). The CDR3 loop spans 16 amino acids. The CDR3 sequence is CASSGALSLAKNIQYF. For the CDR3, the DNA is TGTGCCAGTTCTGGGGCCCTATCCTTAGCCAAAAACATTCAGTACTTC. The variable domain in full, completed from reference TRBV7-9 and TRBJ2-4, reads DTGVSQNPRHKITKRGQNVTFRCDPISEHNRLYWYRQTLGQGPEFLTYFQNEAQLEKSRLLSDRFSAERPKGSFSTLEIQRTEQGDSAMYLCASSGALSLAKNIQYFGAGTRLSVL.

The V and J genes are TRBV6-1 and TRBJ1-5, with a tentative D call TRBD1 (6 bases). Trimming shortened V by 0 bases and J by 7 bases, and 16 bases separated the two germline ends. Germline loops: CDR1 MNHNS, CDR2 SASEGT. The CDR3 totals 16 residues. The chain's CDR3 is CASSEAVGTSGQPQHF. The CDR3 region has the DNA TGTGCCAGCAGTGAAGCGGTGGGGACAAGCGGACAGCCCCAGCATTTT.

The rearrangement uses TRBV10-3 and TRBJ1-2; 11 positions match TRBD1. V lost 7 bases and J lost 6; bases outside the gene matches: 4. The CDR3 is 13 amino acids. Germline V CDR1 and CDR2: ENHRY, SYGVKD. The CDR3 loop is CAITSGQGDGYTF. The CDR3 nucleotides are TGTGCCATCACCTCGGGACAGGGGGATGGCTACACCTTC.

The V and J genes are TRBV6-5 and TRBJ2-7; the match to TRBD2 covers 7 bases. From germline, CDR1 is MNHEY and CDR2 SVGAGI. This CDR3 is 15 amino acids long. Germline trimming cut 5 bases from V and 6 bases from J; bases unmatched to any gene: 13. In DNA, the CDR3 is TGTGCCAGCAGTAGACTGACGGGGGGAGTGGTCGAGCAGTACTTC. Translated: CASSRLTGGVVEQYF.

DNA for the CDR3: TGTGCCAGTAGTCCGGACAGCTCTGGAAACACCATATATTTT. Translated, it gives CASSPDSSGNTIYF. The chain carries TRBV19 and TRBJ1-3; perhaps TRBD1 as D (6 bases). The germline V and J ends were trimmed by 5 bases and 0 bases, with 8 bases remaining between them. Looked up from germline, CDR1 is LNHDA and CDR2 is SQIVND (reference sequence). This CDR3 comprises 14 residues.

The rearrangement joins TRBV2 to TRBJ2-3; 15 positions agree with TRBD2. Germline V gene data show CDR1 as SNHLY and CDR2 as FYNNEI. V dropped 8 bases and J dropped 3; count of bases not matched to a gene: 9. This CDR3 is built from 17 residues. The CDR3 DNA follows: TGTGCCAGCTACCCCTGGACTAGCGGGAGGGTTACAGATACGCAGTATTTT. It is translated as CASYPWTSGRVTDTQYF.

This clone was seen only a few times. V gene TRBV7-2 combines with J gene TRBJ2-2; 9 positions agree with TRBD1. The length of the CDR3 is 16 residues. Germline-derived CDR1 and CDR2 are SGHTA and FQGNSA. The V and J ends lost 2 bases and 4 bases, in that order; junction bases with no gene match: 5. CDR3 nucleotides: TGTGCCAGCAGCTTATCCGGACAGGGGCTCACCGGGGAGCTGTTTTTT. It is translated as CASSLSGQGLTGELFF.

V usage is TRBV10-3 and J usage is TRBJ1-1; TRBD1 matches 8 bases. Germline lookup yields CDR1 ENHRY and CDR2 SYGVKD. V gave up 10 bases and J gave up 2 bases; unmatched junction bases: 6. This CDR3 comprises 13 residues. CDR3: CATETGENTEAFF. The CDR3, as DNA: TGTGCCACCGAGACAGGGGAAAACACTGAAGCTTTCTTT.

V usage is TRBV7-6 and J usage is TRBJ2-3, with a tentative D call TRBD2 (6 bases). The CDR3 extends over 15 amino acids. V lost 5 bases, J lost 4 bases, and 16 bases lay in between. CDR1 and CDR2 from the germline V gene are SGHVS and FNYEAQ. The CDR3 spells CASSPQPSDADTQYF. The CDR3 region has the DNA TGTGCCAGCAGCCCCCAACCTAGCGACGCAGATACGCAGTATTTT.

This sequence joins TRBV30 and TRBJ2-7; TRBD1 matches at 7 bases. Trimming took 2 bases from V and 5 from J; bases not matched to a gene: 9. The V gene's germline CDR1 is GTSNPN and CDR2 SVGIG (reference sequence). The CDR3 is 14 amino acids. The CDR3 loop reads CAWSSSDRADEQYF. The CDR3 nucleotides are TGTGCCTGGAGTTCAAGCGACAGGGCAGACGAGCAGTACTTC.

The chain recombines TRBV5-8 with TRBJ2-2; 8 bases line up with TRBD1. After removal of 0 bases from V and 5 bases from J, the junction contained 6 bases not matched to a gene. Germline V gene lookup returns CDR1 SGHTS and CDR2 YDEGEE. The CDR3 sequence is 16 residues long. The CDR3 sequence is CASSLEQGVRTGELFF. The CDR3 DNA sequence: TGTGCCAGCAGCTTGGAACAGGGGGTTCGGACCGGGGAGCTGTTTTTT.

The chain combines TRBV7-2 with TRBJ2-2; no clear D gene. Germline lookup yields CDR1 SGHTA and CDR2 FQGNSA. Trimming took 1 base from V and 0 from J, leaving 6 bases between them. This CDR3 is built from 15 residues. The CDR3 spells CASSLGVSNTGELFF. CDR3 coding DNA: TGTGCCAGCAGCTTAGGCGTTTCGAACACCGGGGAGCTGTTTTTT.

The chain is built from TRBV14 and TRBJ1-6, with 8 bases that match TRBD1. Trimming at V came to 0 bases and at J to 11 bases, leaving 12 bases not matched to a gene. Per the germline V gene, CDR1 is SGHDN and CDR2 is FVKESK. There are 17 residues in the CDR3. The CDR3 region has the DNA TGTGCCAGCAGCCAAGATTCCAGGGGGCCCACCACTACACCCCTCCACTTT. This encodes CASSQDSRGPTTTPLHF.

The chain combines TRBV5-5 with TRBJ2-5, with 7 bases identical to TRBD2. This CDR3 comprises 13 residues. V trimming: 4 bases; J trimming: 4 bases; junction bases outside the gene matches: 4. CDR1 is SGHKS and CDR2 is YYEKEE in the germline V gene (reference sequence). CDR3 in amino acids: CASSLTGGETQYF. In nucleotides, the CDR3 is TGTGCCAGCAGCCTTACGGGGGGAGAGACCCAGTACTTC.

This clone was detected a few times. The chain recombines TRBV30 with TRBJ1-3; 7 nucleotides match TRBD1. Germline lookup yields CDR1 GTSNPN and CDR2 SVGIG (reference sequence). Unmatched junction bases numbered 4, after V lost 2 bases and J lost 0 bases. This CDR3 region has 15 residues. CDR3 residues: CAWSTGDSSGNTIYF. The CDR3 DNA reads TGTGCCTGGAGTACCGGGGACAGCTCTGGAAACACCATATATTTT. The full variable domain, in which reference TRBV30 and TRBJ1-3 provide the parts outside the CDR3, is SQTIHQWPATLVQPVGSPLSLECTVEGTSNPNLYWYRQAAGRGLQLLFYSVGIGQISSEVPQNLSASRPQDRQFILSSKKLLLSDSGFYLCAWSTGDSSGNTIYFGEGSWLTVV.

V and J are TRBV7-8 and TRBJ2-3; D is uncertain. V gave up 1 base and J gave up 3 bases, with 5 bases separating them. The CDR3 loop spans 13 amino acids. Germline V gives CDR1 SGHVS, CDR2 FQNEAQ. The CDR3 here is CASSLGATDTQYF. The CDR3, as DNA: TGTGCCAGCAGCTTAGGGGCAACAGATACGCAGTATTTT.